This TCR beta chain was captured in a study of T cells in tuberculosis. Background on the study: In South Africa, adults with active tuberculosis were compared with IGRA-negative and latently infected IGRA-positive adolescents. Findings and limits, study-wide: Active tuberculosis alpha repertoires lay closer to GMM-specific TCRs than controls'.

The CDR3 sequence is 14 residues long. V lost 3 bases, J lost 2 bases, and 11 bases lay in between. The germline V gene encodes CDR1 MNHNS and CDR2 SASEGT. On this clone: Its specificity is not known.

TCRdb's table, derived via immunoSEQ multiplex PCR, lists solely in-frame clones and lacks some. The sample lists tens of thousands of clones, roughly nine tenths occurring once. This clonotype was obtained from a donor aged 10 to 29 with latent tuberculosis or without tuberculosis infection. Input material: PBMCs. The rearrangement joins TRBV6-1 to TRBJ2-7; the D gene is possibly TRBD1 (5 bases). CDR3: CASSEGHGPYEQYF. CDR3 coding DNA: TGTGCCAGCAGTGAGGGGCATGGGCCCTACGAGCAGTACTTC.